This entry concerns a single T cell receptor (beta chain). In the source study's methods: By means of reference gene primer amplification, nucleated cell counts were estimated. Generated by immunoSEQ multiplex PCR, the TCRdb table keeps only in-frame clones and is missing some. V and J calls and clone size are as listed in that table; D and trimming were resolved from the DNA. The sample records hundreds of thousands of clones, roughly 84% being singletons. Trimming shortened V by 1 base and J by 4 bases, and 21 bases separated the two germline ends. The CDR3 consists of 18 residues. Germline-derived CDR1 and CDR2 are SGHVS and FNYEAQ. The data originate from a study of blood T cell repertoires in COVID-19. Study summary: Both acute and convalescent COVID-19 samples were obtained from the United States, Italy and Spain. Sources were T cells, B-cell-depleted T cells, or PBMCs; the material itself was cDNA or gDNA.

The receptor was isolated from a woman at least 80 years old with active or convalescent COVID-19. Sequencing was carried out using peripheral blood. This chain uses TRBV7-6 with TRBJ2-3, with D possibly TRBD2 on 7 matching bases. In DNA, the CDR3 is TGTGCCAGCAGCTTAGAGGCCGGCGGGGGCGTTATCGCAGATACGCAGTATTTT. Residues: CASSLEAGGGVIADTQYF.